This T cell receptor beta chain was observed in a study of cytomegalovirus exposure and HLA in healthy donors. Study observations and caveats: In a later analysis, HLA-associated beta chains showed higher expansion and lower generation probabilities than comparable chains.

PCR was performed using 60 Vbeta and 13 Jbeta primers. Only in-frame clones appear in the TCRdb table, and some are missing; sequencing was by immunoSEQ multiplex PCR. This sample yields roughly 200,000 clones, of which around three quarters are seen a single time; 1.5% to 2% belongs to the top ten. Trimming removed 3 bases from V and 2 bases from J; junction bases left unmatched: 14. Germline V gives CDR1 MNHEY, CDR2 SMNVEV (reference sequence). This CDR3 has 19 residues. In the case of this clone: What it binds is not known.

Donors showed nominal health when sampled, although they likely had unrecorded immune exposures. This receptor was identified in a young man in good health and CMV-seronegative. The J gene is TRBJ1-5, the V gene TRBV27, with 9 bases that match TRBD1. Sequenced: PBMCs. The CDR3 loop is CASSFYGDRACYGNQPQHF. CDR3 nucleotide sequence: TGTGCCAGCAGTTTTTATGGGGACAGGGCATGTTATGGCAATCAGCCCCAGCATTTT.